Listed below are T cell receptor beta chains from one sample, sequenced in a study of T cells in Graves' hyperthyroidism and ophthalmopathy. TCRdb fed the multiplex PCR reads into MiXCR, producing one record per CDR3 protein. The data contain over 350,000 distinct CDR3 sequences, about a fifth of them seen just once; the ten biggest clones take up 40%. The sample taken for sequencing was blood. The source of these receptors is a man younger than 35 with Graves' ophthalmopathy. Both conserved end residues are part of each CDR3. Each record gives: J gene, D gene, clone size, V gene, CDR3 DNA, CDR3 protein. D genes are given only for firm matches. Clone size, where shown, is once, few, many, or a class for clones that have expanded.

j_call: TRBJ2-5
d_call: -
clone_size: many
v_call: TRBV4-1
cdr3_nt: TGCGCCAGCAGCCGACAGGGCCCGGGGGGAGAGACCCAGTACTTC
cdr3_aa: CASSRQGPGGETQYF

j_call: TRBJ1-5
d_call: TRBD1
clone_size: few
v_call: TRBV18
cdr3_nt: TGTGCCAGCTCACCACCGGGACAGTCTAGCAATCAGCCCCAGCATTTT
cdr3_aa: CASSPPGQSSNQPQHF

j_call: TRBJ1-5
d_call: TRBD1
clone_size: -
v_call: TRBV5-1
cdr3_nt: TGCGCCAGCAGCTACGGACAGGGGGACTATCAGCCCCAGCATTTT
cdr3_aa: CASSYGQGDYQPQHF

j_call: TRBJ2-5
d_call: TRBD1
clone_size: many
v_call: TRBV18
cdr3_nt: TGTGCCAGCTCACCGGGACAGCAAGAGACCCAGTACTTC
cdr3_aa: CASSPGQQETQYF

j_call: TRBJ2-3
d_call: TRBD2
clone_size: -
v_call: TRBV10-3
cdr3_nt: TGTGCCGCGGGGCCGGCTAGCGGAACAGATACGCAGTATTTT
cdr3_aa: CAAGPASGTDTQYF

j_call: TRBJ2-7
d_call: -
clone_size: few
v_call: TRBV9
cdr3_nt: TGTGCCAGCAGCCCTCGGAACTCCTACGAGCAGTACTTC
cdr3_aa: CASSPRNSYEQYF

j_call: TRBJ2-3
d_call: -
clone_size: many
v_call: TRBV5-1
cdr3_nt: TGCGCCAGCAGCTCCTTTACCGGGGGCACAGATACGCAGTATTTT
cdr3_aa: CASSSFTGGTDTQYF

j_call: TRBJ1-2
d_call: -
clone_size: many
v_call: TRBV12-3/TRBV12-4
cdr3_nt: TGTGCCAGCAGTTCCCCGGGGCTTAACTATGGCTACACCTTC
cdr3_aa: CASSSPGLNYGYTF

j_call: TRBJ1-1
d_call: -
clone_size: many
v_call: TRBV7-9
cdr3_nt: TGTGCCAGCAGCAAGATCCGGGACATCCCCTGGGTGGACACTGAAGCTTTCTTT
cdr3_aa: CASSKIRDIPWVDTEAFF

j_call: TRBJ1-2
d_call: -
clone_size: many
v_call: TRBV20-1
cdr3_nt: TGCAGTGCCACGGGCCAGGGCTACACCTTC
cdr3_aa: CSATGQGYTF

j_call: TRBJ1-5
d_call: -
clone_size: many
v_call: TRBV11-2
cdr3_nt: TGTGCCAGCAGCTTAGAAAGGGGGGCAGGTCAGCCCCAGCATTTT
cdr3_aa: CASSLERGAGQPQHF

j_call: TRBJ1-5
d_call: TRBD1
clone_size: few
v_call: TRBV15
cdr3_nt: TGTGCCACCAGCAGAGCAGGACAGGGGGAAAATCAGCCCCAGCATTTT
cdr3_aa: CATSRAGQGENQPQHF

j_call: TRBJ2-3
d_call: -
clone_size: many
v_call: TRBV27
cdr3_nt: TGTGCCAGCAGTTTTGCAAGCACAGATACGCAGTATTTT
cdr3_aa: CASSFASTDTQYF

j_call: TRBJ1-5
d_call: -
clone_size: -
v_call: TRBV28
cdr3_nt: TGTGCCAGCACCCCTGAAGGCGTTGGTCAGCCCCAGCATTTT
cdr3_aa: CASTPEGVGQPQHF

j_call: TRBJ2-5
d_call: -
clone_size: few
v_call: TRBV9
cdr3_nt: TGTGCCAGCAGCGTAGAAAATAGCGCGGAGACCCAGTACTTC
cdr3_aa: CASSVENSAETQYF

j_call: TRBJ2-2
d_call: -
clone_size: few
v_call: TRBV12-3/TRBV12-4
cdr3_nt: TGTGCCAGCAGTTCTGCTGGCATGCCCGGGGAGCTGTTTTTT
cdr3_aa: CASSSAGMPGELFF

j_call: TRBJ2-1
d_call: TRBD2
clone_size: -
v_call: TRBV20-1
cdr3_nt: TGCAGTGCTACCGGTCCCGGGACTAGCGGGGGGAATGAGCAGTTCTTC
cdr3_aa: CSATGPGTSGGNEQFF

j_call: TRBJ2-5
d_call: TRBD2
clone_size: few
v_call: TRBV5-6
cdr3_nt: TGTGCCAGCAGCCCGCGACTAGCGGGGGGCTCGCTACAAGAGACCCAGTACTTC
cdr3_aa: CASSPRLAGGSLQETQYF

j_call: TRBJ1-1
d_call: -
clone_size: -
v_call: TRBV9
cdr3_nt: TGTGCCAGCAGCGTGGGGGCCCTTGAGGGAGCTGAAGCTTTCTTT
cdr3_aa: CASSVGALEGAEAFF

j_call: TRBJ1-1
d_call: -
clone_size: few
v_call: TRBV6-1
cdr3_nt: TGTGCCAGCAGTGAAGTAGGTGGTGGCACTGAAGCTTTCTTT
cdr3_aa: CASSEVGGGTEAFF

j_call: TRBJ1-1
d_call: -
clone_size: -
v_call: TRBV5-6
cdr3_nt: TGTGCCAGCAGCTTGCGAGCGGGGGCGGTGAACACTGAAGCTTTCTTT
cdr3_aa: CASSLRAGAVNTEAFF

j_call: TRBJ1-2
d_call: -
clone_size: many
v_call: TRBV7-2
cdr3_nt: TGTGCCAGCAGCTTAGCCGACCTCGCTAACTATGGCTACACCTTC
cdr3_aa: CASSLADLANYGYTF

j_call: TRBJ2-4
d_call: -
clone_size: few
v_call: TRBV20-1
cdr3_nt: TGCAGTGCCCCCCGGAGGGGAGCTGAAAACATTCAGTACTTC
cdr3_aa: CSAPRRGAENIQYF

j_call: TRBJ2-7
d_call: -
clone_size: few
v_call: TRBV12-3/TRBV12-4
cdr3_nt: TGTGCCACGGCACAGGGCCCCTACGAGCAGTACTTC
cdr3_aa: CATAQGPYEQYF

j_call: TRBJ1-1
d_call: -
clone_size: many
v_call: TRBV7-8
cdr3_nt: TGTGCCAGCAGCCCGGAGAACACTGAAGCTTTCTTT
cdr3_aa: CASSPENTEAFF

j_call: TRBJ2-3
d_call: TRBD1
clone_size: many
v_call: TRBV6-1
cdr3_nt: TGTGCCAGCTTTAGGGGACAGACGACAGATACGCAGTATTTT
cdr3_aa: CASFRGQTTDTQYF

j_call: TRBJ2-7
d_call: -
clone_size: many
v_call: TRBV6-1
cdr3_nt: TGTGCCAGCAGTGAATTTTACGAGCAGTACTTC
cdr3_aa: CASSEFYEQYF

j_call: TRBJ1-5
d_call: -
clone_size: -
v_call: TRBV19
cdr3_nt: TGTGCCAGTAGTATAGACGGACAGCCATTCAATCAGCCCCAGCATTTT
cdr3_aa: CASSIDGQPFNQPQHF

j_call: TRBJ2-7
d_call: TRBD1
clone_size: -
v_call: TRBV20-1
cdr3_nt: TGCAGTGCTAGAGGAGACAGGGGCCACCAGCATAAAATTTACGAGCAGTACTTC
cdr3_aa: CSARGDRGHQHKIYEQYF

j_call: TRBJ2-7
d_call: -
clone_size: many
v_call: TRBV2
cdr3_nt: TGTGCCAGCAGTGATAACCGGGACCGCTCCTACGAGCAGTACTTC
cdr3_aa: CASSDNRDRSYEQYF

j_call: TRBJ1-6
d_call: -
clone_size: -
v_call: TRBV27
cdr3_nt: TGTGCCAGCAGTTTATCGAGAGGGGGTTCACCCCTCCACTTT
cdr3_aa: CASSLSRGGSPLHF

j_call: TRBJ1-1
d_call: TRBD1
clone_size: many
v_call: TRBV6-1
cdr3_nt: TGTGCCAGCAGTGTCACAGGGGCCTCGAACACTGAAGCTTTCTTT
cdr3_aa: CASSVTGASNTEAFF

j_call: TRBJ1-5
d_call: -
clone_size: many
v_call: TRBV20-1
cdr3_nt: TGCAGTGCTGAGGACGTTAGCAATCAGCCCCAGCATTTT
cdr3_aa: CSAEDVSNQPQHF

j_call: TRBJ1-6
d_call: -
clone_size: -
v_call: TRBV12-3/TRBV12-4
cdr3_nt: TGTGCCAGCAGTTTAGGGGCTAAAGGGTCACCCCTCCACTTT
cdr3_aa: CASSLGAKGSPLHF

j_call: TRBJ1-1
d_call: TRBD1
clone_size: many
v_call: TRBV24-1
cdr3_nt: TGTGCCACCAGTGCGGGGCAGGGGGCAAAGAACACTGAAGCTTTCTTT
cdr3_aa: CATSAGQGAKNTEAFF

j_call: TRBJ2-5
d_call: -
clone_size: once
v_call: TRBV12-3/TRBV12-4
cdr3_nt: TGTGCCAGCGGGCGAGCGATAGAGACCCAGTACTTC
cdr3_aa: CASGRAIETQYF

j_call: TRBJ1-1
d_call: TRBD1
clone_size: once
v_call: TRBV9
cdr3_nt: TGTGCCAGCAGCGAAAGTGGGCAGGGGGGCGGTTTAGCTTTCTTT
cdr3_aa: CASSESGQGGGLAFF

j_call: TRBJ2-1
d_call: -
clone_size: many
v_call: TRBV7-8
cdr3_nt: TGTGCCAGCAGCCCAGTTGGAGCCCATCGGGATGAGCAGTTCTTC
cdr3_aa: CASSPVGAHRDEQFF

j_call: TRBJ1-4
d_call: -
clone_size: few
v_call: TRBV28
cdr3_nt: TGTGCCAGCAGTTTAGAAGGGGAAAATGAAAAACTGTTTTTT
cdr3_aa: CASSLEGENEKLFF

j_call: TRBJ2-6
d_call: -
clone_size: once
v_call: TRBV3-1
cdr3_nt: TGTGCCAGCAGCGTCCGAAGCGCTGGGGCCAACGTCCTGACTTTC
cdr3_aa: CASSVRSAGANVLTF

j_call: TRBJ1-2
d_call: -
clone_size: -
v_call: TRBV6-1
cdr3_nt: TGTGCCAGCAAAGATAACTATGGCTACACCTTC
cdr3_aa: CASKDNYGYTF

j_call: TRBJ1-6
d_call: TRBD1
clone_size: -
v_call: TRBV6-1
cdr3_nt: TGTGCCAGCAGAGAAGACAGGGCTGGTGGCTCCTATAATTCACCCCTCCACTTT
cdr3_aa: CASREDRAGGSYNSPLHF

j_call: TRBJ2-7
d_call: TRBD2
clone_size: -
v_call: TRBV14
cdr3_nt: TGTGCCAGCAGCCCCTACCCGAGGCTAGCGGGGCTCCGGGGGAACGAGCAGTACTTC
cdr3_aa: CASSPYPRLAGLRGNEQYF

j_call: TRBJ1-1
d_call: TRBD1
clone_size: -
v_call: TRBV11-1
cdr3_nt: TGTGCCAGCAGAACCGGGACAGGGGGTGTCGGGTACACTGAAGCTTTCTTT
cdr3_aa: CASRTGTGGVGYTEAFF

j_call: TRBJ2-3
d_call: -
clone_size: -
v_call: TRBV14
cdr3_nt: TGTGCCAGCAGCCAAGATGCGGGGAAGGCAGATACGCAGTATTTT
cdr3_aa: CASSQDAGKADTQYF

j_call: TRBJ1-2
d_call: TRBD1
clone_size: -
v_call: TRBV4-1
cdr3_nt: TGCGCCAGCAGCCAACACGGACAGGGGGCCGATGGCTACACCTTC
cdr3_aa: CASSQHGQGADGYTF

j_call: TRBJ2-2
d_call: -
clone_size: -
v_call: TRBV6-1
cdr3_nt: TGTGCCAGCAGGGCAGGGATGTACACCGGGGAGCTGTTTTTT
cdr3_aa: CASRAGMYTGELFF

j_call: TRBJ1-5
d_call: -
clone_size: many
v_call: TRBV6-1
cdr3_nt: TGTGCCAGCAGTTCCTCCCGCGCTCAGCCCCAGCATTTT
cdr3_aa: CASSSSRAQPQHF

j_call: TRBJ1-5
d_call: -
clone_size: many
v_call: TRBV3-1
cdr3_nt: TGTGCCAGCAGCCAAGAAGGGAGTCAGCCCCAGCATTTT
cdr3_aa: CASSQEGSQPQHF

j_call: TRBJ1-5
d_call: -
clone_size: -
v_call: TRBV5-8
cdr3_nt: TGTGCCAGCAGCTTGGGACAGTCGGAGCCCCAGCATTTT
cdr3_aa: CASSLGQSEPQHF

j_call: TRBJ2-3
d_call: -
clone_size: -
v_call: TRBV3-1
cdr3_nt: TGTGCCAGCAGCCAAGACATCCAGTCGGATACGCAGTATTTT
cdr3_aa: CASSQDIQSDTQYF

j_call: TRBJ2-7
d_call: TRBD2
clone_size: few
v_call: TRBV9
cdr3_nt: TGTGCCAGCAGCGTAGGGGGAGGCGCGGGGGGCCTCTCCTACGAGCAGTACTTC
cdr3_aa: CASSVGGGAGGLSYEQYF

j_call: TRBJ2-3
d_call: TRBD2
clone_size: many
v_call: TRBV6-4
cdr3_nt: TGTGCCAGCAGTGACTCGCGGGGGGGCACAGATACGCAGTATTTT
cdr3_aa: CASSDSRGGTDTQYF

j_call: TRBJ1-1
d_call: -
clone_size: many
v_call: TRBV6-5
cdr3_nt: TGTGCCAGCAGTTACGGCGTAGAGAGGAACACTGAAGCTTTCTTT
cdr3_aa: CASSYGVERNTEAFF

j_call: TRBJ2-1
d_call: TRBD1
clone_size: few
v_call: TRBV24-1
cdr3_nt: TGTGCCACCAGGGAATCTGGGACAGGGGGCAATGAGCAGTTCTTC
cdr3_aa: CATRESGTGGNEQFF

j_call: TRBJ2-2
d_call: -
clone_size: -
v_call: TRBV30
cdr3_nt: TGTGCCTGGACGAGACTAGAAGGTTCCGGGGAGCTGTTTTTT
cdr3_aa: CAWTRLEGSGELFF

j_call: TRBJ1-1
d_call: -
clone_size: many
v_call: TRBV20-1
cdr3_nt: TGCAGTGCTTTGTCCCTCGGGACTGAAGCTTTCTTT
cdr3_aa: CSALSLGTEAFF

j_call: TRBJ1-4
d_call: -
clone_size: few
v_call: TRBV12-3/TRBV12-4
cdr3_nt: TGTGCCAGCAGGCCCAGCTCAACTAATGAAAAACTGTTTTTT
cdr3_aa: CASRPSSTNEKLFF

j_call: TRBJ2-7
d_call: -
clone_size: -
v_call: TRBV5-1
cdr3_nt: TGCGCCAGCAGCTTGTTGCAGAGCTCCTACGAGCAGTACTTC
cdr3_aa: CASSLLQSSYEQYF